One and the same sample provided the 18 T cell receptor beta chains below, sequenced in a study of T cell responses to AZD1222 COVID-19 vaccine. TCRdb's table, derived via immunoSEQ multiplex PCR, lists solely in-frame clones and lacks some. The sample contains over 100,000 clones, over 75% of which appear only once. The sequencing here drew on peripheral blood, taken on day 0 of MenACWY control vaccination. The receptors were gathered from an adult in good health.

The chain has TRBV7-2 and TRBJ1-2; possible D gene TRBD1, 6 bases. V gave up 3 bases and J gave up 6 bases, with 17 bases separating them. The germline CDR1 and CDR2 sequences are SGHTA and FQGNSA. The CDR3 runs 15 residues. The CDR3 loop reads CASSLGPPGANGYTF. Written as DNA, the CDR3 is TGTGCCAGCAGCTTGGGGCCCCCAGGGGCGAATGGCTACACCTTC.

The J gene is TRBJ1-2, the V gene TRBV7-8; D might be TRBD1 (6 bases). V was pared by 5 bases and J by 5 bases, with 18 bases between. The CDR3 loop spans 15 amino acids. Germline values: CDR1 SGHVS, CDR2 FQNEAQ. CDR3 residues: CASSPEGQSIYGYTF. The CDR3 region has the DNA TGTGCCAGCAGCCCCGAAGGACAGTCTATTTATGGCTACACCTTC.

The chain joins TRBV18 to TRBJ1-5; possibly TRBD1 for D (5 bases). V lost 3 bases and J 0 bases, leaving 21 bases between the germline ends. The V gene's germline CDR1 is KGHSH and CDR2 LQKENI. The CDR3 extends over 19 amino acids. CDR3 region: CASSPTLGRVAYSNQPQHF. The CDR3 region has the DNA TGTGCCAGCTCACCTACCCTGGGACGAGTGGCCTATAGCAATCAGCCCCAGCATTTT.

The rearrangement links TRBV7-2 to TRBJ1-6, with no clear D. The CDR3 sequence is 15 residues long. Trimming stripped 5 bases from V and 5 bases from J, with 13 bases between. Germline V lookup: CDR1 SGHTA, CDR2 FQGNSA. In nucleotides, the CDR3 is TGTGCCAGCAGCCGGGTTCGGGGAAATAATTCACCCCTCCACTTT. This codes for CASSRVRGNNSPLHF.

The chain uses TRBV12-3 or TRBV12-4 and TRBJ1-5; 8 bases are a match to TRBD1. The V and J ends lost 10 bases and 6 bases, in that order; junction bases with no gene match: 8. The CDR3 loop spans 13 amino acids. The CDR3 nucleotides are TGTGCCAACAGCGGGGACAGGACTCAGCCCCAGCATTTT. Its translation: CANSGDRTQPQHF.

CDR3 coding DNA: TGTGCCAGCAGCACCGGACAGATAGGCACAGATACGCAGTATTTT. This encodes CASSTGQIGTDTQYF. This chain uses TRBV5-6 with TRBJ2-3, with D possibly matching TRBD1 (6 bases). The CDR3 totals 15 residues. The germline V gene has CDR1 SGHDT and CDR2 YYEEEE. With 4 bases removed from V and 1 base from J, the gap between germline ends came to 13 bases.

The chain joins TRBV9 to TRBJ1-4; D gene uncertain. Trimming pared 0 bases from V and 2 bases from J, leaving 8 bases between. This CDR3 region has 15 residues. Germline values: CDR1 SGDLS, CDR2 YYNGEE. CDR3 protein: CASSVAPGTNEKLFF. The CDR3, as DNA: TGTGCCAGCAGCGTAGCTCCGGGCACTAATGAAAAACTGTTTTTT.

The chain has TRBV4-3 and TRBJ2-3, with TRBD1 identical over 8 bases. Trimming at V came to 1 base and at J to 4 bases, leaving 1 base not matched to a gene. The germline V gene encodes CDR1 LGHNA and CDR2 YSLEER. The CDR3 loop spans 14 amino acids. The CDR3, as DNA: TGCGCCAGCAGCCAAGGGACAGGGCCAGATACGCAGTATTTT. Protein sequence: CASSQGTGPDTQYF.

This rearrangement joins TRBV7-9 to TRBJ1-6; maybe TRBD1 (5 bases). This CDR3 is built from 14 residues. Germline values: CDR1 SEHNR, CDR2 FQNEAQ (reference sequence). V was trimmed by 7 bases and J by 7 bases, leaving 14 bases between them. The CDR3 is CASTIGAGNSPLHF. The CDR3 bases are TGTGCCAGCACAATAGGGGCAGGCAATTCACCCCTCCACTTT.

This clone showed up just once. V and J are TRBV11-2 and TRBJ1-1; D gene uncertain. The CDR3 runs 14 residues. The V end lost 1 base, the J end lost 0 bases, and 6 bases lay between the germline ends. Germline CDR1 is SGHAT and CDR2 is FQNNGV. The chain's CDR3 is CASSLVGMNTEAFF. Here the CDR3 DNA reads TGTGCCAGCAGCTTAGTGGGGATGAACACTGAAGCTTTCTTT.

V is TRBV19 and J is TRBJ2-3, with unresolved D. The CDR3 totals 14 residues. V lost 4 bases and J 2 bases, leaving 10 bases between the germline ends. Per germline, CDR1 LNHDA and CDR2 SQIVND (reference sequence). CDR3 in DNA: TGTGCCAGTAGTACTCGGCAATTCACAGATACGCAGTATTTT. Its protein is CASSTRQFTDTQYF.

CDR3 region: CASSWTGGIPSTDTQYF. The CDR3 DNA reads as TGCGCCAGCAGCTGGACCGGGGGAATCCCCAGCACAGATACGCAGTATTTT. The chain employs TRBV5-1 and TRBJ2-3, with D possibly being TRBD2 (6 bases). The V gene lost 3 bases and the J gene lost 0 bases, with 17 bases spanning the gap. This CDR3 region has 17 residues. Germline lookup yields CDR1 SGHRS and CDR2 YFSETQ. Drawing the rest from reference TRBV5-1 and TRBJ2-3, the complete variable domain is KAGVTQTPRYLIKTRGQQVTLSCSPISGHRSVSWYQQTPGQGLQFLFEYFSETQRNKGNFPGRFSGRQFSNSRSEMNVSTLELGDSALYLCASSWTGGIPSTDTQYFGPGTRLTVL.

The CDR3 coding sequence is TGCGCCAGCAGCTTGGGAGACAGGGAGAATTCACCCCTCCACTTT. Protein: CASSLGDRENSPLHF. This chain joins TRBV5-1 and TRBJ1-6; TRBD1 aligns across 7 bases. CDR1 is SGHRS, CDR2 YFSETQ, per germline. The CDR3 has 15 residues. J lost 7 bases, V lost 0 bases, and 4 bases had no gene match.

This chain links TRBV5-1 with TRBJ1-4, with a weak D call TRBD1 (6 bases). Germline CDR1 SGHRS, CDR2 YFSETQ. The length of the CDR3 is 15 residues. V dropped 5 bases and J dropped 4 bases, with 15 bases sitting between them. The CDR3: CASRPTGFVNEKLFF. In DNA, the CDR3 is TGCGCCAGCAGGCCAACAGGGTTTGTTAATGAAAAACTGTTTTTT. Using reference TRBV5-1 and TRBJ1-4 for the parts outside the CDR3, the full variable domain is KAGVTQTPRYLIKTRGQQVTLSCSPISGHRSVSWYQQTPGQGLQFLFEYFSETQRNKGNFPGRFSGRQFSNSRSEMNVSTLELGDSALYLCASRPTGFVNEKLFFGSGTQLSVL.

V is TRBV4-3 and J is TRBJ2-2; possible D gene TRBD2, 6 bases. The CDR3 is made up of 15 amino acids. V was cut by 1 base and J by 8 bases, with 14 bases left in between. Germline CDR1 is LGHNA and CDR2 is YSLEER. CDR3 amino acids: CASSQVWRAGGELFF. The CDR3 DNA reads TGCGCCAGCAGCCAAGTTTGGCGGGCGGGGGGGGAGCTGTTTTTT.

This clone appeared once. The chain uses TRBV4-1 and TRBJ2-7, with a tentative D call TRBD1 (7 bases). Deletions cut 0 bases from V and 2 bases from J, with 17 bases between. From germline, CDR1 is MGHRA and CDR2 YSYEKL. The CDR3 is 17 residues long. In nucleotides, the CDR3 is TGCGCCAGCAGCCAAGATAATCGGGGGACAGTAACCTACGAGCAGTACTTC. Its protein is CASSQDNRGTVTYEQYF.

The chain has TRBV6-6 and TRBJ1-6; D is possibly TRBD1 (5 bases). Trimming took off 7 bases at V and 10 bases at J, with 17 bases between the two ends. Germline CDR1 and CDR2: MNHNY and SVGAGI (reference sequence). The CDR3 loop spans 14 amino acids. The CDR3 loop reads CASTGLGAGSPLHF. The CDR3 nucleotides are TGTGCCAGCACCGGGTTAGGGGCCGGATCACCCCTCCACTTT.

The V call is TRBV7-6, the J call TRBJ2-3, with 9 bases that match TRBD2. This CDR3 spans 18 amino acids. The germline V gene has CDR1 SGHVS and CDR2 FNYEAQ. With 5 bases clipped from V and 1 base from J, the junction kept 13 bases outside the gene matches. CDR3 amino acids: CASSLLAGGPGGTDTQYF. CDR3 bases: TGTGCCAGCAGCCTGCTGGCGGGAGGGCCTGGGGGCACAGATACGCAGTATTTT.